This T cell receptor beta chain is drawn from a study of T cell repertoires in cytomegalovirus infection. Overall study: CMV epitopes in the study were HLA-C-restricted (recently identified) and HLA-B-restricted (well studied).

This clonotype was counted between two and nine times. Its cognate antigen is unknown. TCRdb re-analysed the reads in MiXCR, keeping a single row per CDR3 protein. The sample includes around 770,000 distinct CDR3 sequences, under 35% seen only once; the top ten take over 10%. This CDR3 is built from 12 residues. V gave up 4 bases and J gave up 8 bases, with 12 bases separating them. Germline CDR1 is SGHRS and CDR2 is YFSETQ. The input for sequencing was cultured CD8+ T cells from PBMCs, taken from culture after CMV antigen stimulation. This TCR derives from a human donor in good health (CMV status not recorded). Some clones in this sample may be carry-over from other donors' samples. The chain links TRBV5-1 to TRBJ1-2, with a weak D call TRBD1 (5 bases). The CDR3 protein is CASSMGPEGYTF. The DNA of the CDR3 is TGCGCCAGCAGCATGGGGCCCGAGGGCTACACCTTC.